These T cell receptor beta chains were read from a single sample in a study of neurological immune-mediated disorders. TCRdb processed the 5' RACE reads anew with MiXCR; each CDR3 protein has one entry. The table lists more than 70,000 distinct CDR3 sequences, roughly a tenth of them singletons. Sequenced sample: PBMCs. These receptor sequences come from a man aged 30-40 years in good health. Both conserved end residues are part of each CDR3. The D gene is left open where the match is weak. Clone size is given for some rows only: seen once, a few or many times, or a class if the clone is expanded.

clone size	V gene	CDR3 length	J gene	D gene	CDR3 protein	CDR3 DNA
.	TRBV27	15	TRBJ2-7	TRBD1	CASSSNRGVAYEQYF	TGTGCCAGCAGTTCAAACAGGGGTGTCGCCTACGAGCAGTACTTC
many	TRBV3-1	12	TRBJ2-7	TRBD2	CASSLTSDEQYF	TGTGCCAGCAGCCTCACTAGCGACGAGCAGTACTTC
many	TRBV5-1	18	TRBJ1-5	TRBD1	CASSLVGGQGSANQPQHF	TGCGCCAGCAGCTTGGTGGGGGGACAGGGATCGGCTAATCAGCCCCAGCATTTT
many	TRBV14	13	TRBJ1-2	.	CASSQIGRYGYTF	TGTGCCAGCAGCCAAATCGGACGCTATGGCTACACCTTC
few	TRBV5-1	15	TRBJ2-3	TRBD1	CASSPGQAIADTQYF	TGCGCCAGCAGCCCGGGACAGGCGATAGCAGATACGCAGTATTTT
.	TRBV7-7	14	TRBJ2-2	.	CASSPRTAGGELFF	TGTGCCAGCAGCCCCCGGACGGCCGGCGGGGAGCTGTTTTTT
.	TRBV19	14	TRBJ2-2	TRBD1	CASPGQDGTGELFF	TGTGCCAGCCCTGGACAGGATGGAACCGGGGAGCTGTTTTTT
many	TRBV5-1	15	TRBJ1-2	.	CASSLVTSGAYGYTF	TGCGCCAGCAGCTTGGTAACCAGTGGGGCCTATGGCTACACCTTC
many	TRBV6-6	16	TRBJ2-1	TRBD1	CASSYSGTGPDNEQFF	TGTGCCAGCAGTTACTCCGGGACAGGTCCAGACAATGAGCAGTTCTTC
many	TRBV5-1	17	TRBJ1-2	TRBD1	CASSASVPDDRGYGYTF	TGCGCCAGCAGCGCGAGTGTACCCGACGACAGGGGCTATGGCTACACCTTC
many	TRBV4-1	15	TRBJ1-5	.	CASSQSPVGNQPQHF	TGCGCCAGCAGCCAATCGCCGGTGGGTAATCAGCCCCAGCATTTT
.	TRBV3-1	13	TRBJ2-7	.	CASSSEGSYEQYF	TGTGCCAGCAGCTCGGAGGGGTCCTACGAGCAGTACTTC
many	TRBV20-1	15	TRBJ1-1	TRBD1	CSASPPGGGSTEAFF	TGCAGTGCTAGTCCCCCAGGGGGCGGGAGCACTGAAGCTTTCTTT
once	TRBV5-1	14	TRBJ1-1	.	CASSRQDSSTEAFF	TGCGCCAGCAGCCGACAGGACAGTTCGACTGAAGCGTTCTTT
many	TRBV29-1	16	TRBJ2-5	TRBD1	CSVDGAPRDRGETQYF	TGCAGCGTTGATGGAGCCCCCCGGGACAGGGGAGAGACCCAGTACTTC